The next 3 T cell receptor beta chains were all read from a single sample in a study of control samples from healthy donors and cancer patients. Profiling relied on immunoSEQ multiplex PCR, and the TCRdb table lists in-frame clones only, not all of them. The table records 30,000 to 35,000 clones, approximately 93% of them present only once. The sample was blood. These receptors originate from a man in his 60s in good health.

CDR3 residues: CASSLAGYTEAFF. In nucleotides, the CDR3 is TGTGCCAGCAGCTTAGCAGGGTACACTGAAGCTTTCTTT. The V and J genes are TRBV7-9 and TRBJ1-1; D is undetermined. Trimming cost V 0 bases and J 3 bases, with 5 bases left between them. This CDR3 contains 13 residues. Germline loops: CDR1 SEHNR, CDR2 FQNEAQ (reference sequence).

This chain links TRBV5-1 with TRBJ1-4; TRBD1 is a possible D gene (6 bases). Trimming left V 4 bases short and J 6 bases short, with 13 bases between. The CDR3 is 14 amino acids. Germline CDR1 reads SGHRS; CDR2 reads YFSETQ. In DNA form, the CDR3 reads TGCGCCAGCAGCCCGTTGGACAGTGATGAAAAACTGTTTTTT. Its translation is CASSPLDSDEKLFF.

The chain's CDR3 is CAISESGSNQPQHF. In nucleotides, the CDR3 is TGTGCCATCAGTGAGTCGGGCAGCAATCAGCCCCAGCATTTT. The V and J genes are TRBV10-3 and TRBJ1-5, with D hard to call. V gave up 0 bases and J gave up 1 base, with 4 bases separating them. CDR1 is ENHRY, CDR2 SYGVKD, per germline. The CDR3 is 14 residues long.